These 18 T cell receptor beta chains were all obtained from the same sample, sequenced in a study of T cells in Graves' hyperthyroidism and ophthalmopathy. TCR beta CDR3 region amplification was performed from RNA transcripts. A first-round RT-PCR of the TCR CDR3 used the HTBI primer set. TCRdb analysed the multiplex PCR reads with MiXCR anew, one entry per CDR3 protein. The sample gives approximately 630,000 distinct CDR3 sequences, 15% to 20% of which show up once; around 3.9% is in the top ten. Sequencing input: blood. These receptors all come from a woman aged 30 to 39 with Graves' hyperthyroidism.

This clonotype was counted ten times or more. Here the CDR3 reads CASSPLAGRHEQYF. In DNA form, the CDR3 reads TGTGCCAGCAGCCCACTAGCGGGGCGCCACGAGCAGTACTTC. V gene TRBV11-2 combines with J gene TRBJ2-7, with 10 bases identical to TRBD2. Germline V gene lookup returns CDR1 SGHAT and CDR2 FQNNGV. CDR3 size: 14 residues. V lost 5 bases to trimming and J lost 5 bases; unmatched junction nucleotides: 6.

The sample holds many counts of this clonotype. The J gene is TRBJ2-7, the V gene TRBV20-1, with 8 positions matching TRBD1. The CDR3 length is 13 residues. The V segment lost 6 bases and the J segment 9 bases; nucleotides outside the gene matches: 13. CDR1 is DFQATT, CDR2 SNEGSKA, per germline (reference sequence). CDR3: CSATGTGRDRQYF. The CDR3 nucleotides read TGCAGTGCCACCGGGACAGGACGGGATCGGCAGTACTTC.

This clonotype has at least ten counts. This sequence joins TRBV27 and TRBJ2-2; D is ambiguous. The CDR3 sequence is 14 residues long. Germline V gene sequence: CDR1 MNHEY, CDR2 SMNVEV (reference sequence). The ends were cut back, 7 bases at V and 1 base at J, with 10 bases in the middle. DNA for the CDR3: TGTGCCAGCACCGCCTGGTTGAACACCGGGGAGCTGTTTTTT. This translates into CASTAWLNTGELFF.

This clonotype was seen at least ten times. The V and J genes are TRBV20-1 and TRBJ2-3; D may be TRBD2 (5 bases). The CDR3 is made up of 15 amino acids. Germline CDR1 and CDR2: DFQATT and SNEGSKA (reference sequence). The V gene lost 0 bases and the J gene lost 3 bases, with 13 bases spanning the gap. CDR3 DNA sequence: TGCAGTGCTAGAGATTTCGGGATTAATACAGATACGCAGTATTTT. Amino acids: CSARDFGINTDTQYF.

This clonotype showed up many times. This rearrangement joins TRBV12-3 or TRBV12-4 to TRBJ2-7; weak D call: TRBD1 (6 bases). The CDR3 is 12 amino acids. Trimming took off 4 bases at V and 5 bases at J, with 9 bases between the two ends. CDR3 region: CASSWDIDEQYF. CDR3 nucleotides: TGTGCCAGCAGTTGGGACATTGACGAGCAGTACTTC.

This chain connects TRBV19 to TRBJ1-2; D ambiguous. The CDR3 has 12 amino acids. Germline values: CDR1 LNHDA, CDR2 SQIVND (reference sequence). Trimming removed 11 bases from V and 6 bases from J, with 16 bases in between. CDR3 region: CAGRGRDNGYTF. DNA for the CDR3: TGTGCCGGACGGGGTCGGGATAATGGCTACACCTTC. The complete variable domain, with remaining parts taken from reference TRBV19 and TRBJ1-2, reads DGGITQSPKYLFRKEGQNVTLSCEQNLNHDAMYWYRQDPGQGLRLIYYSQIVNDFQKGDIAEGYSVSREKKESFPLTVTSAQKNPTAFYLCAGRGRDNGYTFGSGTRLTVV.

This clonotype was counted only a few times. The CDR3 coding sequence is TGCAGTGCTCTCGGGACAGGGACTAACTATGGCTACACCTTC. This encodes CSALGTGTNYGYTF. The J gene is TRBJ1-2, the V gene TRBV20-1; TRBD1 agrees at 9 bases. The V gene end was trimmed by 5 bases and the J gene end by 0 bases; junction bases not matched to a gene: 4. The CDR3 has 14 residues. Germline-derived CDR1 and CDR2 are DFQATT and SNEGSKA (reference sequence).

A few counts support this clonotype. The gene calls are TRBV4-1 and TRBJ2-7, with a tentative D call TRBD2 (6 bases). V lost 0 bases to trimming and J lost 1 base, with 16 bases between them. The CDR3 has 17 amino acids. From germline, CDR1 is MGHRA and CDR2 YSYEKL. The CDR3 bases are TGCGCCAGCAGCCAAGACTCCGGAGGGGCAATGTCCTACGAGCAGTACTTC. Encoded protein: CASSQDSGGAMSYEQYF.

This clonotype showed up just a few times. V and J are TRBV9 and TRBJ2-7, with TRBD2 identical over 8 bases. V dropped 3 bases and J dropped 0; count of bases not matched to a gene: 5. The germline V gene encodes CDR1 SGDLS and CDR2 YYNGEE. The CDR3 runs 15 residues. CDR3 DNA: TGTGCCAGCAGCGGTCCTAGCGGGCCCTCCTACGAGCAGTACTTC. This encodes CASSGPSGPSYEQYF.

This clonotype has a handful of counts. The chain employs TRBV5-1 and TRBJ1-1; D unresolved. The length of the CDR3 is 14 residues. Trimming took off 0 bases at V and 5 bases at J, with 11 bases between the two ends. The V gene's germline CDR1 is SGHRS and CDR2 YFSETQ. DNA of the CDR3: TGCGCCAGCAGCTTGGGTCCCGCGACGACTGAAGCTTTCTTT. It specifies CASSLGPATTEAFF.

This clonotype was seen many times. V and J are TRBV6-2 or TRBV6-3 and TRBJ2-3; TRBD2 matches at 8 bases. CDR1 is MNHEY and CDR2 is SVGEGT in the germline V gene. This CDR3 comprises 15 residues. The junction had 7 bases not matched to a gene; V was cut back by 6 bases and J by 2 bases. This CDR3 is CASRTLADLTDTQYF. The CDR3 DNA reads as TGTGCCAGCAGAACACTAGCGGACCTCACAGATACGCAGTATTTT.

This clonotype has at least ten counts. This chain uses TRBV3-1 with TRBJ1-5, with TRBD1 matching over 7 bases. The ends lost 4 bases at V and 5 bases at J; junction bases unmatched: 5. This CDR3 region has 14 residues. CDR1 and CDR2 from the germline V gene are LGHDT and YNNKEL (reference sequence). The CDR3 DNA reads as TGTGCCAGCAGCCCTTCCGGGACAGATCAGCCCCAGCATTTT. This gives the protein CASSPSGTDQPQHF.

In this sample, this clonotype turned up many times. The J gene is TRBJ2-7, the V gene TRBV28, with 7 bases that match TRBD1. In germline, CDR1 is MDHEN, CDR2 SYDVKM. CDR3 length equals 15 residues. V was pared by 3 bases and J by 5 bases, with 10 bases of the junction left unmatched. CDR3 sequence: CASSLGTEDFDEQYF. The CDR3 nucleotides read TGTGCCAGCAGTTTGGGGACAGAAGATTTCGACGAGCAGTACTTC.

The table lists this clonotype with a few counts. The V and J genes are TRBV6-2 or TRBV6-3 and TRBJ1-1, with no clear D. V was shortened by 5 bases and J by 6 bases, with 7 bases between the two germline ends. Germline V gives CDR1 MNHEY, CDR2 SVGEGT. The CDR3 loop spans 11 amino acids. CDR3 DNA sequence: TGTGCCAGCAGTAAAAATCCTGAAGCTTTCTTT. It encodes CASSKNPEAFF.

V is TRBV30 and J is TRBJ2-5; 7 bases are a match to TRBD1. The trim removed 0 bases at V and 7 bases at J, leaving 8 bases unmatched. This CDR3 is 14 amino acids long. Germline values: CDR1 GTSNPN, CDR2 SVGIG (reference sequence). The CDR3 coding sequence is TGTGCCTGGAGTGTGAAGGACAGGACAAGGACCCAGTACTTC. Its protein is CAWSVKDRTRTQYF. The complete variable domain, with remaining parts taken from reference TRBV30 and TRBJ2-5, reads SQTIHQWPATLVQPVGSPLSLECTVEGTSNPNLYWYRQAAGRGLQLLFYSVGIGQISSEVPQNLSASRPQDRQFILSSKKLLLSDSGFYLCAWSVKDRTRTQYFGPGTRLLVL.

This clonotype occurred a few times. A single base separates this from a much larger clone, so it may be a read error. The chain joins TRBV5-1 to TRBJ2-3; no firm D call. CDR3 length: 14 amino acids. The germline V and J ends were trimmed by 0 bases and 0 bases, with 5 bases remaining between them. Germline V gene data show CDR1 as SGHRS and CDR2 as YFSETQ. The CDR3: CASSLAQSTDTQYF. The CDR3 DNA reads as TGCGCCAGCAGCTTGGCACAGAGCACAGATACGCAGTATTTT.

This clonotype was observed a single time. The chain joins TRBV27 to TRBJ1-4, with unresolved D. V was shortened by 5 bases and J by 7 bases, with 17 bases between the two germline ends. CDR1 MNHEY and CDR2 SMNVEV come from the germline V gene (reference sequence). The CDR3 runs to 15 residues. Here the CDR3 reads CASSPGSSGGEKLFF. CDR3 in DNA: TGTGCCAGCAGTCCGGGGTCGAGCGGAGGTGAAAAACTGTTTTTT.

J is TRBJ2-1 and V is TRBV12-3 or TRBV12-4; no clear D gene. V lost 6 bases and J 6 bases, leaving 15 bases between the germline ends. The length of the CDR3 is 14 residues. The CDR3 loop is CASRSLGRGNEQFF. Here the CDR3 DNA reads TGTGCCAGCAGGTCCCTGGGCAGAGGCAATGAGCAGTTCTTC.